This TCR beta chain was found in a study of T-cell reconstitution after alpha-beta-depleted transplantation in children. In this sample, this clonotype turned up a few times. No antigen is known for it. The V gene's germline CDR1 is SGHDT and CDR2 YYEEEE. This CDR3 region has 12 residues. The ends were cut back, 1 base at V and 8 bases at J, with 9 bases in the middle. Findings of the study overall: Several hundred rapidly expanded clones from non-depleted graft cells reportedly supplied alpha-beta T cells about two months post-transplant. Newly generated T cells supplied most T-cell counts and diversity one year post-transplant. Surviving thymic progenitors and recipient T cells were the source of high TCRbeta diversity at day 60 in some patients.

The TCRbeta library incorporated unique molecular identifiers. TCRdb re-called the PCR reads with MiXCR, one entry per CDR3 protein. The data hold about 77,000 distinct CDR3 sequences, with around 18% observed a single time. This material consisted of PBMCs, mostly from graft donor cells, taken 360 days after TCRalphabeta/CD19-depleted stem cell transplant. The sequence derives from a male patient under 10 years old who had a stem cell transplant for acute lymphoblastic leukemia, so the T cells may come from the graft donor. The chain employs TRBV5-6 and TRBJ1-2; no firm D call. CDR3 DNA sequence: TGTGCCAGCAGCTTGCTGCCTTCCGGCTACACCTTC. Protein sequence: CASSLLPSGYTF.